This T cell receptor (beta chain) was captured by sequencing in a study of control samples from healthy donors and cancer patients. This clone was picked up one time. The germline V and J ends were trimmed by 6 bases and 1 base, with 15 bases remaining between them. The CDR3 loop spans 15 amino acids. Germline V gene data show CDR1 as SGHAT and CDR2 as FQNNGV. Repertoires were generated with immunoSEQ multiplex PCR, while TCRdb's copy carries only in-frame clones and drops some. The repertoire holds 75,000 to 100,000 clones, with roughly 92% as singletons. The sequence was obtained from a human donor in good health. The donor label of this sample is uncertain. Material: blood. The chain couples TRBV11-2 to TRBJ1-1; a weak D match, TRBD1 (5 bases). The CDR3 is CASRSGGTKNTEAFF. The CDR3 DNA reads TGTGCCAGCAGATCTGGGGGAACAAAGAACACTGAAGCTTTCTTT.